Each of the 29 T cell receptor beta chains below was sequenced from the same sample in a study of cytomegalovirus exposure and HLA in healthy donors. Generated by immunoSEQ multiplex PCR, the TCRdb table keeps only in-frame clones and is missing some. The sample consists of roughly 100,000 clones, about 88% of them appearing once. Source material: PBMCs. These receptor sequences come from a woman younger than 30 in good health and CMV-seropositive.

This clone was detected only a few times. The rearrangement uses TRBV28 and TRBJ1-6; 9 bases map to TRBD1. The CDR3 is made up of 14 amino acids. Germline V gene lookup returns CDR1 MDHEN and CDR2 SYDVKM. Losses at the gene ends were 2 bases for V and 11 bases for J; bases not matched to a gene: 4. CDR3 nucleotides: TGTGCCAGCAGTTTAGGGACAGGGAACACACCCCTCCACTTT. This gives the protein CASSLGTGNTPLHF. The full variable domain, its missing parts supplied by reference TRBV28 and TRBJ1-6, is DVKVTQSSRYLVKRTGEKVFLECVQDMDHENMFWYRQDPGLGLRLIYFSYDVKMKEKGDIPEGYSVSREKKERFSLILESASTNQTSMYLCASSLGTGNTPLHFGNGTRLTVT.

This chain links TRBV11-3 with TRBJ2-1, with TRBD2 identical over 11 bases. Germline V gene sequence: CDR1 SGHNT, CDR2 YENEEA. This CDR3 is built from 15 residues. V was clipped by 3 bases and J by 7 bases; unmatched bases: 5. The CDR3 protein is CASSFSGGAGNEQFF. As DNA, the CDR3 is TGTGCCAGCAGCTTTAGCGGGGGGGCCGGGAATGAGCAGTTCTTC.

The CDR3: CSVVEGARAFF. As DNA, the CDR3 is TGCAGCGTTGTAGAGGGGGCGCGAGCTTTCTTT. The V and J genes are TRBV29-1 and TRBJ1-1; TRBD1 matches at 7 bases. V shed 4 bases and J 10 bases; nucleotides not matched to a gene: 6. In germline, CDR1 is SQVTM, CDR2 ANQGSEA. This CDR3 is built from 11 residues.

Here the CDR3 reads CASSRDRNQETQYF. The CDR3 DNA reads TGTGCCAGCTCTCGCGACAGGAACCAAGAGACCCAGTACTTC. The chain recombines TRBV18 with TRBJ2-5, with D possibly being TRBD1 (6 bases). Germline CDR1 reads KGHSH; CDR2 reads LQKENI. V shed 6 bases and J shed 0 bases, with 11 bases lying between them. The CDR3 length is 14 residues. The full variable domain, completed using reference TRBV18 and TRBJ2-5, is NAGVMQNPRHLVRRRGQEARLRCSPMKGHSHVYWYRQLPEEGLKFMVYLQKENIIDESGMPKERFSAEFPKEGPSILRIQQVVRGDSAAYFCASSRDRNQETQYFGPGTRLLVL.

The chain has TRBV2 and TRBJ2-7; 8 nucleotides line up with TRBD1. The junction had 8 bases not matched to a gene; V was cut back by 4 bases and J by 0 bases. The CDR3 has 16 amino acids. Germline V lookup: CDR1 SNHLY, CDR2 FYNNEI. The CDR3 protein is CASSVSGGGSSYEQYF. DNA for the CDR3: TGTGCCAGCAGTGTATCAGGGGGCGGAAGCTCCTACGAGCAGTACTTC.

J is TRBJ1-5 and V is TRBV2; D uncertain. This CDR3 contains 12 residues. V shed 4 bases and J shed 6 bases, with 7 bases lying between them. Germline loops: CDR1 SNHLY, CDR2 FYNNEI. The CDR3 is CASSVEIQPQHF. The CDR3 nucleotides read TGTGCCAGCAGTGTAGAGATTCAGCCCCAGCATTTT.

This chain joins TRBV9 and TRBJ2-6; no definite D call. Germline V gene data show CDR1 as SGDLS and CDR2 as YYNGEE. V was shortened by 3 bases and J by 3 bases, with 7 bases between the two germline ends. The CDR3 is 14 residues long. The CDR3 here is CASSADIGANVLTF. The CDR3 DNA reads as TGTGCCAGCAGCGCAGATATTGGGGCCAACGTCCTGACTTTC.

The chain uses TRBV28 and TRBJ2-5, with 8 positions matching TRBD2. J lost 3 bases, V lost 5 bases, and 5 bases had no gene match. The CDR3 is 14 amino acids. Germline V gene sequence: CDR1 MDHEN, CDR2 SYDVKM. Here the CDR3 reads CASSNRGGKETQYF. CDR3 sequence (DNA): TGTGCCAGCAGTAATCGGGGGGGGAAAGAGACCCAGTACTTC. Full variable domain (remainder filled in from reference TRBV28 and TRBJ2-5): DVKVTQSSRYLVKRTGEKVFLECVQDMDHENMFWYRQDPGLGLRLIYFSYDVKMKEKGDIPEGYSVSREKKERFSLILESASTNQTSMYLCASSNRGGKETQYFGPGTRLLVL.

The chain has TRBV6-5 and TRBJ1-1; no clear D. Germline CDR1 reads MNHEY; CDR2 reads SVGAGI. The CDR3 loop spans 14 amino acids. Trimming took off 2 bases at V and 4 bases at J, with 11 bases between the two ends. In DNA form, the CDR3 reads TGTGCCAGCAGTTACGGGAGCTGGGGCACTGAAGCTTTCTTT. It yields the protein CASSYGSWGTEAFF.

The J gene is TRBJ2-7, the V gene TRBV2; D is unresolved. This CDR3 has 12 residues. The germline V gene encodes CDR1 SNHLY and CDR2 FYNNEI. The V gene lost 4 bases and the J gene lost 4 bases, with 8 bases spanning the gap. CDR3 sequence: CASSGTWYEQYF. The CDR3 nucleotides read TGTGCCAGCAGTGGAACATGGTACGAGCAGTACTTC.

The CDR3 is CASRRTSGLGDTQYF. In nucleotides, the CDR3 is TGTGCCAGCAGACGGACTAGCGGGCTGGGGGATACGCAGTATTTT. The chain combines TRBV13 with TRBJ2-3; 11 nucleotides match TRBD2. The CDR3 is made up of 15 amino acids. The germline CDR1 and CDR2 sequences are PRHDT and FYEKMQ (reference sequence). V was clipped by 6 bases and J by 6 bases; unmatched bases: 8.

The chain links TRBV28 to TRBJ1-1; 9 bases line up with TRBD1. CDR1 is MDHEN, CDR2 SYDVKM, per germline. CDR3 length equals 18 residues. With 2 bases clipped from V and 5 bases from J, the junction kept 15 bases outside the gene matches. The CDR3 bases are TGTGCCAGCAGTTTAGGCGTGGGGGACAGGGTAGGATGGACTGAAGCTTTCTTT. Its translation: CASSLGVGDRVGWTEAFF.

This clone was seen once. The V call is TRBV4-3, the J call TRBJ2-1, with 10 bases lining up with TRBD2. Germline-derived CDR1 and CDR2 are LGHNA and YSLEER. CDR3 length: 17 amino acids. Trimming cost V 0 bases and J 11 bases; bases outside gene matches: 13. The CDR3 loop is CASSQDRQLAGRLKQFF. The CDR3 DNA sequence: TGCGCCAGCAGCCAAGATCGTCAACTAGCGGGGCGGCTAAAGCAGTTCTTC.

V and J are TRBV18 and TRBJ2-2, with TRBD1 matching 9 bases. The trim removed 3 bases at V and 2 bases at J, leaving 4 bases unmatched. The CDR3 is 16 amino acids. Germline V gene sequence: CDR1 KGHSH, CDR2 LQKENI. DNA for the CDR3: TGTGCCAGCTCACCCCGGACAGGGGAAAACACCGGGGAGCTGTTTTTT. Its protein product is CASSPRTGENTGELFF.

This clone has only one observation. V is TRBV28 and J is TRBJ2-2; TRBD1 aligns across 8 bases. Germline V gene sequence: CDR1 MDHEN, CDR2 SYDVKM. V shed 7 bases, J shed 2 bases, and the junction held 12 bases outside the gene matches. CDR3 size: 17 residues. The CDR3 loop reads CASMGGPGTGNTGELFF. The DNA for the CDR3 is TGTGCCAGCATGGGTGGGCCCGGGACAGGTAACACCGGGGAGCTGTTTTTT.

This rearrangement joins TRBV28 to TRBJ2-3; tentative D call: TRBD2 (6 bases). Germline V gene sequence: CDR1 MDHEN, CDR2 SYDVKM. This CDR3 contains 13 residues. Trimming stripped 8 bases from V and 5 bases from J, with 14 bases between. In DNA form, the CDR3 reads TGTGCCAGCTTGGGACTCGGGGAAGATACGCAGTATTTT. Amino acid sequence: CASLGLGEDTQYF.

Here the CDR3 reads CASSPRGEVYEQYF. CDR3 DNA: TGTGCCAGCAGCCCCCGGGGGGAGGTCTACGAGCAGTACTTC. The chain combines TRBV11-1 with TRBJ2-7, with 7 positions matching TRBD2. This CDR3 spans 14 amino acids. V dropped 5 bases and J dropped 3; count of bases not matched to a gene: 7. Germline assignment: CDR1 SGHAT and CDR2 FQDESV (reference sequence).

This chain uses TRBV5-1 with TRBJ1-4; 10 nucleotides line up with TRBD1. Germline V gives CDR1 SGHRS, CDR2 YFSETQ. CDR3 length equals 15 residues. J was trimmed by 8 bases and V by 4 bases; bases with no gene match: 8. CDR3 protein: CASSPDRGQEEKLFF. CDR3 DNA: TGCGCCAGCAGCCCAGACAGGGGGCAAGAAGAAAAACTGTTTTTT.

The rearrangement links TRBV6-1 to TRBJ1-4; 10 bases map to TRBD1. The length of the CDR3 is 15 residues. J gave up 8 bases and V 2 bases, and 5 bases lay outside the gene matches. Germline V gene data show CDR1 as MNHNS and CDR2 as SASEGT. CDR3: CASSERGTGVEKLFF. The CDR3 nucleotides are TGTGCCAGCAGTGAAAGAGGGACAGGGGTCGAAAAACTGTTTTTT.

CDR3 DNA sequence: TGTGCCAGCAGCTTAGGGGGGGCAGATACGCAGTATTTT. Translated, it gives CASSLGGADTQYF. This chain connects TRBV11-2 to TRBJ2-3; TRBD2 is a possible D gene (6 bases). The CDR3 length is 13 residues. The V end lost 1 base, the J end lost 4 bases, and 6 bases lay between the germline ends. Germline V gene lookup returns CDR1 SGHAT and CDR2 FQNNGV.

The chain recombines TRBV28 with TRBJ1-2; D is perhaps TRBD1 (5 bases). The V and J ends lost 3 bases and 7 bases respectively, with 12 bases between them. This CDR3 is 13 amino acids long. Looked up from germline, CDR1 is MDHEN and CDR2 is SYDVKM. CDR3 loop: CASSLDISRGYTF. The CDR3, as DNA: TGTGCCAGCAGTTTGGACATATCGCGTGGCTACACCTTC.

The chain carries TRBV5-8 and TRBJ1-1; a possible D gene is TRBD1 (6 bases). Deletions cut 2 bases from V and 5 bases from J, with 19 bases between. The germline V gene encodes CDR1 SGHTS and CDR2 YDEGEE. This CDR3 region has 16 residues. The CDR3 loop is CASSFNPGGGRTEAFF. The DNA for the CDR3 is TGTGCCAGCAGCTTTAACCCCGGGGGGGGCCGGACTGAAGCTTTCTTT.

CDR3 bases: TGTGCCAGCAGCCCCGCTACGGAGACCCAGTACTTC. Protein: CASSPATETQYF. The V call is TRBV7-9, the J call TRBJ2-5, with no clear D. Trimming cost V 5 bases and J 5 bases, with 9 bases left between them. Germline V gene sequence: CDR1 SEHNR, CDR2 FQNEAQ (reference sequence). The CDR3 extends over 12 amino acids. Filled out from reference TRBV7-9 and TRBJ2-5, the complete variable domain reads DTGVSQNPRHKITKRGQNVTFRCDPISEHNRLYWYRQTLGQGPEFLTYFQNEAQLEKSRLLSDRFSAERPKGSFSTLEIQRTEQGDSAMYLCASSPATETQYFGPGTRLLVL.

V is TRBV28 and J is TRBJ1-2, with a weak D call TRBD1 (6 bases). Between the trimmed V and J ends, which lost 6 bases and 0 bases, there was a span of 17 bases. The CDR3 loop spans 16 amino acids. Germline-derived CDR1 and CDR2 are MDHEN and SYDVKM. As DNA, the CDR3 is TGTGCCAGCAGAAAAACAGGGTTAGGATCTAACTATGGCTACACCTTC. Translated: CASRKTGLGSNYGYTF.

There are a few counts of this clone. The rearrangement joins TRBV28 to TRBJ2-7; TRBD1 aligns across 9 bases. This CDR3 contains 14 residues. Germline values: CDR1 MDHEN, CDR2 SYDVKM. V dropped 2 bases and J dropped 2; count of bases not matched to a gene: 1. This CDR3 is CASSLGTGPYEQYV. In DNA, the CDR3 is TGTGCCAGCAGTTTAGGGACAGGGCCCTACGAGCAGTACGTC.

The chain links TRBV5-4 to TRBJ2-2; D call uncertain. V lost 4 bases to trimming and J lost 6 bases, with 7 bases between them. The CDR3 spans 12 residues. Germline CDR1 and CDR2: SGHNT and YYREEE (reference sequence). In nucleotides, the CDR3 is TGTGCCAGCAGCCCCCTTGCCGGGGAGCTGTTTTTT. It translates to CASSPLAGELFF. Full variable domain (missing parts from reference TRBV5-4 and TRBJ2-2): ETGVTQSPTHLIKTRGQQVTLRCSSQSGHNTVSWYQQALGQGPQFIFQYYREEENGRGNFPPRFSGLQFPNYSSELNVNALELDDSALYLCASSPLAGELFFGEGSRLTVL.

The chain joins TRBV28 to TRBJ2-7; 9 bases are shared with TRBD1. With V trimmed by 8 bases and J by 6 bases, 11 bases remained unmatched. The CDR3 covers 14 residues. From germline, CDR1 is MDHEN and CDR2 SYDVKM. CDR3 region: CASRSGTGIGEQYF. CDR3 coding DNA: TGTGCCAGCCGATCCGGGACAGGGATAGGCGAGCAGTACTTC.

The chain carries TRBV27 and TRBJ2-2; 14 nucleotides agree with TRBD2. The V gene end was trimmed by 4 bases and the J gene end by 7 bases; junction bases not matched to a gene: 2. The CDR3 has 15 residues. Looked up from germline, CDR1 is MNHEY and CDR2 is SMNVEV (reference sequence). The CDR3 protein is CASSYGLAGGGELFF. The DNA for the CDR3 is TGTGCCAGCAGTTACGGACTAGCGGGGGGCGGGGAGCTGTTTTTT.

The rearrangement joins TRBV19 to TRBJ2-5; possibly TRBD2 for D (5 bases). The V end lost 10 bases, the J end lost 5 bases, and 8 bases lay between the germline ends. Per the germline V gene, CDR1 is LNHDA and CDR2 is SQIVND (reference sequence). The CDR3 covers 10 residues. CDR3 sequence (DNA): TGTGCCAACGGCGGGGAGACCCAGTACTTC. Its protein is CANGGETQYF.